This T cell receptor (beta chain) was sequenced during a study of Graves' ophthalmopathy and Graves' hyperthyroidism. From RNA, the CDR3 regions of TCR beta chains were amplified and sequenced. Following a first-round RT-PCR that used HTBI primers, a second-round multiplex PCR was carried out. TCRdb fed the multiplex PCR reads into MiXCR, producing one record per CDR3 protein. The sample shows more than 1,000,000 distinct CDR3 sequences, roughly 35% of them seen only once. Study conclusions and caveats: Stable hyperthyroidism and ophthalmopathy were told apart by a 13-signature model, which achieved about 88% sensitivity and almost 82% specificity.

Hyperthyroidism patients were newly diagnosed, ill under 2 months, and aged 18 to 65 years. A note on this clonotype: The antigen remains undetermined.

Germline V gene lookup returns CDR1 MNHEY and CDR2 SVGAGI. V lost 0 bases and J lost 1; bases outside the gene matches: 3. The CDR3 covers 16 residues. The source is an adult man with Graves' hyperthyroidism. The sequenced sample was peripheral blood or thyroid tissue (not recorded which). The chain is built from TRBV6-5 and TRBJ1-2, with TRBD1 matching 9 bases. In nucleotides, the CDR3 is TGTGCCAGCAGTTACTCGGGGACAGGGATTAACTATGGCTACACCTTC. It codes for CASSYSGTGINYGYTF.